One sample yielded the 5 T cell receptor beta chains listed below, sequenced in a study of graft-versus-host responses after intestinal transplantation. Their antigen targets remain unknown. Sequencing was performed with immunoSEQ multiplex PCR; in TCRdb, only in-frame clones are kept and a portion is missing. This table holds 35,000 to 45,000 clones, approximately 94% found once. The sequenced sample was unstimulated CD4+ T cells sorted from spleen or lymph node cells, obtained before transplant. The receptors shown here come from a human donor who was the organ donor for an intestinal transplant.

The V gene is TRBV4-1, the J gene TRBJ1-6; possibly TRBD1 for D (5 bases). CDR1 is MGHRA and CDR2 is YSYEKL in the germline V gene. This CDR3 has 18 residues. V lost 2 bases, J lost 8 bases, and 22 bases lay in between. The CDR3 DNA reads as TGCGCCAGCAGCCAATTCTACGGCCCCAGGGTAAAGGATTCACCCCTCCACTTT. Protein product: CASSQFYGPRVKDSPLHF.

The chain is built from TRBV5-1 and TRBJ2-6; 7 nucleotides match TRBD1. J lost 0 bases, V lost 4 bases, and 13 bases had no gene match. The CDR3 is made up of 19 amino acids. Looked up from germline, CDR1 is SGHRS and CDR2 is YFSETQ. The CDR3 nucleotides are TGCGCCAGCAGCACCCCGAGGACAGGTCCCACCTCTGGGGCCAACGTCCTGACTTTC. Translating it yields CASSTPRTGPTSGANVLTF.

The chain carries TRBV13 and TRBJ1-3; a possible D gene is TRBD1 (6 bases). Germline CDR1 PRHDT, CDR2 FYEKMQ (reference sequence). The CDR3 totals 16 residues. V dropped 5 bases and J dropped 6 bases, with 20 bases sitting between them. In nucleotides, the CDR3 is TGTGCCAGCAGCCGACCAGGGGCCTCTTTACAAAACACCATATATTTT. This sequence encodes CASSRPGASLQNTIYF.

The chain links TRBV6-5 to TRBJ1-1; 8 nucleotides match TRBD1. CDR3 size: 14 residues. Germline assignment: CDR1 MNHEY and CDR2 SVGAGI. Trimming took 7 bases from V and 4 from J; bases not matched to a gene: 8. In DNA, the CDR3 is TGTGCCAGCACGAGGACAGGGAGTACCACTGAAGCTTTCTTT. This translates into CASTRTGSTTEAFF.

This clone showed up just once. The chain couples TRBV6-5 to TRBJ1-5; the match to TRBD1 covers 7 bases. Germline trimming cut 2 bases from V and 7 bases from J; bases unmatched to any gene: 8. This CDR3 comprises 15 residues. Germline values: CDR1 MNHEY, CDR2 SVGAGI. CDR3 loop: CASSYKAGGLQPQHF. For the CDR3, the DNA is TGTGCCAGCAGTTACAAGGCAGGGGGGTTACAGCCCCAGCATTTT.